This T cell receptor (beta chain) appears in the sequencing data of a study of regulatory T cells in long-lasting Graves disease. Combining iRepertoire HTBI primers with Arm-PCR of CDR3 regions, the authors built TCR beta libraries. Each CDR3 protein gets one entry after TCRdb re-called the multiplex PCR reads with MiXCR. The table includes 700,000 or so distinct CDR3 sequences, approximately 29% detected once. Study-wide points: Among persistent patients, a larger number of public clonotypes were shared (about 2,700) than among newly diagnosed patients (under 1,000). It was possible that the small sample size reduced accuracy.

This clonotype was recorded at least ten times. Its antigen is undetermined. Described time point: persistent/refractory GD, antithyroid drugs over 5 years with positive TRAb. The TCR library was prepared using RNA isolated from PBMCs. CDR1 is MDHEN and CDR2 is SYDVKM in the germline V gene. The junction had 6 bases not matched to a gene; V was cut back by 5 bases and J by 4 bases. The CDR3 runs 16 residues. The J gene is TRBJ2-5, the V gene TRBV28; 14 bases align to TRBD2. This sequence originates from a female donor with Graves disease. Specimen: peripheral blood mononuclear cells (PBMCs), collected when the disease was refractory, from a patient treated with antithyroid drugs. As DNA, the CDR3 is TGTGCCAGCAGTGCCCGACTAGCGGGAGGGCTAGAGACCCAGTACTTC. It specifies CASSARLAGGLETQYF.